The clone carrying this T cell receptor beta chain was seen only once. The antigen remains undetermined. This may stem from a read error, because a much larger clone lies one nucleotide away. No conserved phenylalanine or tryptophan is present at the end of the CDR3, so a read error is the likely explanation. The TCR beta CDR3 regions underwent amplification from RNA transcripts. First-round RT-PCR with HTBI primers preceded a second-round multiplex PCR. TCRdb reprocessed the multiplex PCR reads via MiXCR and lists one record per CDR3 protein. The data contain a few hundred thousand distinct CDR3 sequences, 39% of them singletons. The sample originates from a study of Graves' ophthalmopathy and Graves' hyperthyroidism. As for the study in general: Stable hyperthyroidism denotes an absence of ophthalmopathy throughout 18 months of follow-up.

V gave up 6 bases and J gave up 6 bases; unmatched junction bases: 9. The CDR3 spans 14 residues. Germline V gene sequence: CDR1 MDHEN, CDR2 SYDVKM. Hyperthyroidism in these 18- to 65-year-old patients was newly diagnosed, lasting under 2 months. Uncontrolled infections, other autoimmune diseases, pregnancy or lactation barred patients from enrollment. Study-wide results and limits: Detection in blood was also observed for most expanded thyroid clonotypes above 0.001 frequency.

The rearrangement uses TRBV28 and TRBJ2-7; 9 positions agree with TRBD1. What was sequenced was peripheral blood or thyroid tissue (not recorded which). This clonotype was obtained from an adult man with Graves' hyperthyroidism. The CDR3 loop reads CASRAQGASREQYS. CDR3 nucleotides: TGTGCCAGCAGGGCACAGGGGGCCTCTCGCGAGCAGTACTCC.